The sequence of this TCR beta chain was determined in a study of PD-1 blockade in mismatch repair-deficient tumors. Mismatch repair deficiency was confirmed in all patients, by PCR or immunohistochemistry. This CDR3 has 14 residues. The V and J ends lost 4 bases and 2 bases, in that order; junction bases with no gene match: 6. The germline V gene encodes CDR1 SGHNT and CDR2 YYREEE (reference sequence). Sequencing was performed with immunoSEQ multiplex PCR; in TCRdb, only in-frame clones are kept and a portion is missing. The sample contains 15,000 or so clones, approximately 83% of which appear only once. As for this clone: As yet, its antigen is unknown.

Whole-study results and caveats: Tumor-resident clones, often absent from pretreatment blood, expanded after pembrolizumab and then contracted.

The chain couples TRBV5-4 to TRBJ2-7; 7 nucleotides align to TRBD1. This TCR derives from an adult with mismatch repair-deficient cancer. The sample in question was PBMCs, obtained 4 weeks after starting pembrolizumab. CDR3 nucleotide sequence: TGTGCCAGCAGCCCGGGACAGAGACCCTACGAGCAGTACTTC. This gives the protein CASSPGQRPYEQYF. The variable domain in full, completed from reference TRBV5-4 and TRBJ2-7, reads ETGVTQSPTHLIKTRGQQVTLRCSSQSGHNTVSWYQQALGQGPQFIFQYYREEENGRGNFPPRFSGLQFPNYSSELNVNALELDDSALYLCASSPGQRPYEQYFGPGTRLTVT.